Each of the 21 T cell receptor beta chains below was sequenced from the same sample in a study of monozygotic twins with inflammatory bowel disease. TCRdb re-analyzed the 5' RACE reads; it lists each CDR3 protein once, without DNA. The ten top clones account for 2% to 3%, within a sample of around 410,000 distinct CDR3 sequences. Sequencing input: blood. The source of these receptors is a human donor with ulcerative colitis or Crohn's disease, or a healthy co-twin of an affected twin (not recorded which).

CDR3: CASSSQQGSYNEQFF. The J gene is TRBJ2-1, the V gene TRBV5-1; TCRdb names TRBD1, which stays unverified in the absence of DNA. Germline-derived CDR1 and CDR2 are SGHRS and YFSETQ. This CDR3 has 15 amino acids.

The chain combines TRBV7-2 with TRBJ1-2. Germline CDR1 SGHTA, CDR2 FQGNSA. There are 14 residues in the CDR3. CDR3 loop: CASSLAGWGYGYTF.

This rearrangement joins TRBV12-3 or TRBV12-4 to TRBJ2-7. The CDR3 consists of 15 residues. CDR3 amino acids: CASSRRTIMPHEQYF.

This chain joins TRBV27 and TRBJ1-6; the D call of TRBD1 rests on TCRdb alone, since no DNA is present to check it. This CDR3 contains 15 residues. Germline V gene data show CDR1 as MNHEY and CDR2 as SMNVEV (reference sequence). This CDR3 is CASREDRWRNSPLHF.

The V gene is TRBV28, the J gene TRBJ2-1; TCRdb designates TRBD1, a call that cannot be tested without DNA. This CDR3 region has 14 residues. In germline, CDR1 is MDHEN, CDR2 SYDVKM. The CDR3 sequence: CASTPGQTYNEQFF.

V usage is TRBV5-6 and J usage is TRBJ1-1; TCRdb calls TRBD1, which cannot be checked without DNA. Per the germline V gene, CDR1 is SGHDT and CDR2 is YYEEEE. CDR3 length: 15 residues. The CDR3 region is CASSLVNRGPTEAFF.

The chain joins TRBV30 to TRBJ2-1; the TRBD1 assignment by TCRdb is unverifiable without DNA. CDR1 is GTSNPN, CDR2 SVGIG, per germline (reference sequence). The CDR3 runs 13 residues. The CDR3 protein is CAWSVKRGNEQFF.

The V gene is TRBV5-4, the J gene TRBJ1-1; the TCRdb D gene call, TRBD1, has no DNA to confirm it. Per the germline V gene, CDR1 is SGHNT and CDR2 is YYREEE (reference sequence). This CDR3 is built from 15 residues. The CDR3 sequence: CASSQPGQGGTEAFF. The full variable domain, rest sourced from reference TRBV5-4 and TRBJ1-1, is ETGVTQSPTHLIKTRGQQVTLRCSSQSGHNTVSWYQQALGQGPQFIFQYYREEENGRGNFPPRFSGLQFPNYSSELNVNALELDDSALYLCASSQPGQGGTEAFFGQGTRLTVV.

CDR3 protein: CASSLGTGGSGQETQYF. The chain recombines TRBV7-2 with TRBJ2-5; the D call of TRBD1 rests on TCRdb alone, since no DNA is present to check it. The CDR3 consists of 17 residues. Germline V gene sequence: CDR1 SGHTA, CDR2 FQGNSA.

The gene calls are TRBV6-1 and TRBJ1-5. The germline gives CDR1 MNHNS, CDR2 SASEGT. The CDR3 totals 13 residues. Here the CDR3 reads CASSEHSNQPQHF.

The chain couples TRBV20-1 to TRBJ2-5; TCRdb's D call, TRBD1, is unchecked because there is no DNA. Germline V gene sequence: CDR1 DFQATT, CDR2 SNEGSKA (reference sequence). CDR3 length equals 12 residues. The CDR3 region is CSVSRAQETQYF.

The CDR3 here is CASSFGRGRGNQPQHF. The chain uses TRBV5-6 and TRBJ1-5; TCRdb indicates TRBD1, and absent DNA this call remains unverified. This CDR3 is built from 16 residues. Germline CDR1 reads SGHDT; CDR2 reads YYEEEE.

The V and J genes are TRBV2 and TRBJ1-5; without DNA, the TCRdb call of TRBD1 cannot be checked. Germline CDR1 and CDR2: SNHLY and FYNNEI. This CDR3 contains 15 residues. CDR3 region: CASKPRTGGRQPQHF. The full variable domain, rest sourced from reference TRBV2 and TRBJ1-5, is EPEVTQTPSHQVTQMGQEVILRCVPISNHLYFYWYRQILGQKVEFLVSFYNNEISEKSEIFDDQFSVERPDGSNFTLKIRSTKLEDSAMYFCASKPRTGGRQPQHFGDGTRLSIL.

The V gene is TRBV9, the J gene TRBJ1-1. CDR1 is SGDLS, CDR2 YYNGEE, per germline. CDR3 length equals 14 residues. CDR3 loop: CASSVISGISEAFF.

This rearrangement joins TRBV6-5 to TRBJ2-2. The CDR3 length is 17 residues. The germline V gene has CDR1 MNHEY and CDR2 SVGAGI. The CDR3 region is CASSYSSPDTNTGELFF.

The V call is TRBV3-1, the J call TRBJ1-1; TCRdb proposes TRBD1, but this gene call is untestable without DNA. Germline lookup yields CDR1 LGHDT and CDR2 YNNKEL (reference sequence). The CDR3 runs to 14 residues. CDR3: CASSRTGKNTEAFF.

The chain links TRBV6-5 to TRBJ2-5. The CDR3 spans 13 residues. Germline V CDR1 and CDR2: MNHEY, SVGAGI. CDR3 sequence: CASRRHLQETQYF.

The chain joins TRBV5-8 to TRBJ1-4. Germline CDR1 is SGHTS and CDR2 is YDEGEE. The length of the CDR3 is 15 residues. CDR3 in amino acids: CASSLTTLPYEKLFF.

CDR3: CASSLAVLAADTQYF. This chain uses TRBV5-1 with TRBJ2-3. This CDR3 contains 15 residues. From germline, CDR1 is SGHRS and CDR2 YFSETQ.

The J gene is TRBJ2-1, the V gene TRBV30. Germline V CDR1 and CDR2: GTSNPN, SVGIG (reference sequence). The CDR3 sequence is 11 residues long. The CDR3 here is CAWSVGAEQFF.

The genes are TRBV5-1 and TRBJ2-3. The CDR3 consists of 14 residues. Germline lookup yields CDR1 SGHRS and CDR2 YFSETQ. The chain's CDR3 is CASSLVQMADTQYF.